This passage covers 28 T cell receptor beta chains from one sample sequenced in a study of vaccination and CD4 T cells after COVID-19. Cultured CD4+ T cell DNA underwent sequencing with the Oncomine TCR Beta short-read assay. TCRdb called the PCR reads again in MiXCR, with one record for every CDR3 protein. The table includes more than 9,500 distinct CDR3 sequences, more than 70% detected once. These receptors have no known antigen. Stated treatment: approximately 9-day PBMC culture with coronavirus spike peptide pools or control peptides (ViraFEST assay). The sequenced sample consisted of CD4+ T cells from blood, cultured in vitro. These receptor sequences come from a human donor who had recovered from COVID-19.

This clonotype was seen only a few times. This sequence joins TRBV20-1 and TRBJ1-5; a possible D gene is TRBD1 (5 bases). Germline loops: CDR1 DFQATT, CDR2 SNEGSKA (reference sequence). Trimming took 0 bases from V and 7 from J, leaving 16 bases between them. CDR3 length equals 15 residues. CDR3 protein: CSARDRGPWGQPQHF. The DNA of the CDR3 is TGCAGTGCTAGAGATCGGGGTCCATGGGGGCAGCCCCAGCATTTT.

V and J are TRBV15 and TRBJ2-2, with D unclear. From germline, CDR1 is LNHNV and CDR2 YYDKDF (reference sequence). This CDR3 comprises 13 residues. V gave up 1 base and J gave up 8 bases, with 8 bases separating them. The CDR3 region has the DNA TGTGCCACCAGCAGAGTAAATTCGGGGGAGCTGTTTTTT. Protein sequence: CATSRVNSGELFF. The variable domain in full, completed from reference TRBV15 and TRBJ2-2, reads DAMVIQNPRYQVTQFGKPVTLSCSQTLNHNVMYWYQQKSSQAPKLLFHYYDKDFNNEADTPDNFQSRRPNTSFCFLDIRSPGLGDTAMYLCATSRVNSGELFFGEGSRLTVL.

The chain employs TRBV2 and TRBJ1-6; D unresolved. Germline V CDR1 and CDR2: SNHLY, FYNNEI. The CDR3 length is 14 residues. Trimming removed 8 bases from V and 10 bases from J, with 18 bases in between. In DNA, the CDR3 is TGTGCCAGCTCAGAAAGTGGCCGAAGATCACCCCTCCACTTT. This gives the protein CASSESGRRSPLHF.

The gene calls are TRBV19 and TRBJ1-3; 11 bases line up with TRBD1. The germline V gene has CDR1 LNHDA and CDR2 SQIVND (reference sequence). This CDR3 has 14 residues. With 8 bases clipped from V and 3 bases from J, the junction kept 3 bases outside the gene matches. The CDR3 loop reads CASLDRGLGNTIYF. The CDR3 DNA is TGTGCCAGTTTGGACAGGGGGCTTGGAAACACCATATATTTT.

The V call is TRBV7-2, the J call TRBJ2-7; no definite D call. The CDR3 runs 13 residues. Germline CDR1 and CDR2: SGHTA and FQGNSA. Trimming removed 5 bases at V and 9 bases at J, with 17 bases between. The CDR3 reads CASSPALPGVQYF. The CDR3 DNA reads as TGTGCCAGCAGCCCGGCCCTCCCTGGCGTGCAGTACTTC.

The chain links TRBV6-1 to TRBJ1-1, with TRBD1 matching 7 bases. V was pared by 6 bases and J by 5 bases, with 12 bases of the junction left unmatched. Germline CDR1 reads MNHNS; CDR2 reads SASEGT. The CDR3 contains 15 residues. The CDR3 region is CASSRNSPGGTEAFF. As DNA, the CDR3 is TGTGCCAGCAGCAGAAACTCGCCAGGGGGAACTGAAGCTTTCTTT.

This rearrangement joins TRBV4-3 to TRBJ1-6, with D maybe TRBD1 (5 bases). Germline CDR1 and CDR2: LGHNA and YSLEER. The CDR3 contains 17 residues. V was shortened by 1 base and J by 1 base, with 11 bases between the two germline ends. The CDR3 sequence: CASSQATGKSYNSPLHF. The CDR3 DNA reads TGCGCCAGCAGCCAAGCAACAGGAAAATCCTATAATTCACCCCTCCACTTT.

The chain employs TRBV7-3 and TRBJ2-2; TRBD1 agrees at 7 bases. The CDR3 has 15 residues. Germline V CDR1 and CDR2: SGHTA, FQGTGA. The V and J ends lost 5 bases and 3 bases, in that order; junction bases with no gene match: 6. CDR3 protein: CASSPHRGDTGELFF. The CDR3 DNA follows: TGTGCCAGCAGCCCCCACAGGGGTGACACCGGGGAGCTGTTTTTT.

V gene TRBV6-5 combines with J gene TRBJ2-7; 10 positions agree with TRBD1. CDR3 length: 16 residues. The ends lost 4 bases at V and 6 bases at J; junction bases unmatched: 12. Germline CDR1 reads MNHEY; CDR2 reads SVGAGI. The CDR3 sequence: CASSSPRDRGIREQYF. The DNA of the CDR3 is TGTGCCAGCAGTTCTCCCCGGGACAGGGGTATTCGCGAGCAGTACTTC.

This sequence joins TRBV4-2 and TRBJ2-1, with D perhaps given as TRBD1 or TRBD2 (5 bases each). The length of the CDR3 is 17 residues. The V end lost 1 base, the J end lost 7 bases, and 20 bases lay between the germline ends. Germline V gives CDR1 LGHNA, CDR2 YNFKEQ. The CDR3 sequence is CASSQVSFGRDGNEQFF. Written as DNA, the CDR3 is TGTGCCAGCAGCCAAGTATCCTTTGGACGGGACGGGAATGAGCAGTTCTTC.

J is TRBJ2-2 and V is TRBV19; 12 bases align to TRBD2. Germline V gives CDR1 LNHDA, CDR2 SQIVND (reference sequence). The CDR3 is 17 amino acids. The trim removed 4 bases at V and 1 base at J, leaving 4 bases unmatched. The CDR3 coding sequence is TGTGCCAGTAGTACTCGACTAGCGGGGGTGAACACCGGGGAGCTGTTTTTT. Translated: CASSTRLAGVNTGELFF.

This rearrangement joins TRBV21-1 to TRBJ1-5. TRBV21-1 is a pseudogene segment. This CDR3 has 14 amino acids. CDR3 protein: CASSKKSARKPQHF. As DNA, the CDR3 is TGTGCCAGCAGCAAAAAGTCGGCCAGGAAGCCCCAGCATTTT.

The CDR3 DNA is TGCAGTGGGCGGGGACCGGACCAGGGGGGCTACACCTTC. Translating it yields CSGRGPDQGGYTF. The chain is built from TRBV20-1 and TRBJ1-2; D is possibly TRBD1 (6 bases). Looked up from germline, CDR1 is DFQATT and CDR2 is SNEGSKA (reference sequence). V was cut by 7 bases and J by 8 bases, with 20 bases left in between. This CDR3 is built from 13 residues.

V and J are TRBV20-1 and TRBJ2-4; D might be TRBD1 (6 bases). Between the trimmed V and J ends, which lost 3 bases and 3 bases, there was a span of 18 bases. The germline V gene encodes CDR1 DFQATT and CDR2 SNEGSKA (reference sequence). The CDR3 runs to 16 residues. The CDR3 protein is CSARHNRVSHKNIQYF. DNA of the CDR3: TGCAGTGCTAGGCATAACAGGGTTTCACACAAAAACATTCAGTACTTC.

The CDR3 loop reads CASSVPRAAPNYGYTF. CDR3 DNA: TGTGCCAGCAGCGTACCCAGGGCAGCACCTAACTATGGCTACACCTTC. The chain uses TRBV9 and TRBJ1-2; D might be TRBD1 (5 bases). With 1 base removed from V and 0 bases from J, the gap between germline ends came to 13 bases. Germline CDR1 reads SGDLS; CDR2 reads YYNGEE. The CDR3 has 16 residues.

This clonotype is a singleton in its sample. CDR3: CASRPKGECNEKLFF. CDR3 nucleotides: TGTGCCAGCAGACCGAAGGGTGAGTGTAATGAAAAACTGTTTTTT. This chain uses TRBV6-1 with TRBJ1-4; D is unresolved. This CDR3 has 15 amino acids. Germline loops: CDR1 MNHNS, CDR2 SASEGT. V lost 6 bases and J lost 4, with 15 bases in between.

J is TRBJ2-2 and V is TRBV3-1; 7 positions match TRBD2. The germline gives CDR1 LGHDT, CDR2 YNNKEL (reference sequence). The CDR3 is 17 amino acids. V trimming: 0 bases; J trimming: 5 bases; junction bases outside the gene matches: 9. The CDR3, as DNA: TGTGCCAGCAGCCAAGATGGGCGGGGGTTGAGGACCGGGGAGCTGTTTTTT. This translates into CASSQDGRGLRTGELFF.

The chain links TRBV6-1 to TRBJ1-1; 7 positions match TRBD1. Germline V lookup: CDR1 MNHNS, CDR2 SASEGT. Trimming at V came to 7 bases and at J to 4 bases, leaving 9 bases not matched to a gene. The length of the CDR3 is 14 residues. The CDR3 loop is CASINTGVGTEAFF. The CDR3 coding sequence is TGTGCCAGCATCAATACAGGGGTGGGCACTGAAGCTTTCTTT.

The rearrangement uses TRBV2 and TRBJ1-2, with 9 bases fitting TRBD1. CDR3 size: 13 residues. Germline V gene data show CDR1 as SNHLY and CDR2 as FYNNEI. Trimming at V came to 10 bases and at J to 8 bases, leaving 11 bases not matched to a gene. This chain's CDR3 is CATGGQGRRGYTF. CDR3 DNA sequence: TGTGCCACCGGAGGACAGGGGCGGAGAGGCTACACCTTC.

This sequence joins TRBV2 and TRBJ1-1, with D perhaps matching TRBD1 (6 bases). CDR3 length: 13 amino acids. Germline values: CDR1 SNHLY, CDR2 FYNNEI. Trimming removed 10 bases at V and 0 bases at J, with 12 bases between. The CDR3 region is CATRGQMNTEAFF. The CDR3 DNA reads TGTGCCACCCGGGGGCAGATGAACACTGAAGCTTTCTTT.

V usage is TRBV20-1 and J usage is TRBJ2-5; D is uncertain. Germline-derived CDR1 and CDR2 are DFQATT and SNEGSKA (reference sequence). This CDR3 region has 12 residues. Trimming took 2 bases from V and 1 from J, leaving 5 bases between them. The DNA for the CDR3 is TGCAGTGCTAGAACCCCCCAAGAGACCCAGTACTTC. Encoded protein: CSARTPQETQYF.

The chain employs TRBV27 and TRBJ1-6; no firm D call. Per germline, CDR1 MNHEY and CDR2 SMNVEV (reference sequence). The CDR3 spans 13 residues. The V gene lost 2 bases and the J gene lost 8 bases, with 7 bases spanning the gap. In DNA form, the CDR3 reads TGTGCCAGCAGTTTAAACGGGGATTCACCCCTCCACTTT. This gives the protein CASSLNGDSPLHF.

The CDR3 DNA sequence: TGTGCCAGCAGTTTATTCTGGGGGCAATCCTACGAGCAGTACTTC. Translated, it gives CASSLFWGQSYEQYF. The chain carries TRBV6-5 and TRBJ2-7; the D gene is possibly TRBD1 (6 bases). This CDR3 has 15 residues. V lost 4 bases to trimming and J lost 1 base, with 14 bases between them. The V gene's germline CDR1 is MNHEY and CDR2 SVGAGI.

This clonotype was found a few times. This chain uses TRBV6-1 with TRBJ1-2; TRBD1 aligns across 7 bases. J gave up 5 bases and V 5 bases, and 8 bases lay outside the gene matches. CDR1 and CDR2 (germline): MNHNS, SASEGT. The CDR3 loop spans 14 amino acids. The CDR3 reads CASSTTTGIYGYTF. DNA for the CDR3: TGTGCCAGCAGTACTACGACAGGGATATATGGCTACACCTTC.

The chain uses TRBV2 and TRBJ1-4; the D is unclear. Germline lookup yields CDR1 SNHLY and CDR2 FYNNEI. The CDR3 is made up of 11 amino acids. Trimming removed 6 bases at V and 7 bases at J, with 6 bases between. The CDR3 protein is CASRRSEKLFF. DNA of the CDR3: TGTGCCAGCAGGCGTAGTGAAAAACTGTTTTTT. Based on the CDR3 plus reference TRBV2 and TRBJ1-4, the full variable domain is EPEVTQTPSHQVTQMGQEVILRCVPISNHLYFYWYRQILGQKVEFLVSFYNNEISEKSEIFDDQFSVERPDGSNFTLKIRSTKLEDSAMYFCASRRSEKLFFGSGTQLSVL.

This clonotype showed up just once. This chain uses TRBV20-1 with TRBJ2-2, with TRBD1 matching over 9 bases. The junction had 6 bases not matched to a gene; V was cut back by 3 bases and J by 7 bases. Germline loops: CDR1 DFQATT, CDR2 SNEGSKA (reference sequence). CDR3 size: 14 residues. CDR3 DNA: TGCAGTGCTAGTGACAGGGGGTTTGGCGGGGAGCTGTTTTTT. Protein product: CSASDRGFGGELFF.

The chain joins TRBV27 to TRBJ2-7; a weak D match, TRBD1 (6 bases). The CDR3 is 15 amino acids. V was clipped by 2 bases and J by 2 bases, with 13 bases between them. Per germline, CDR1 MNHEY and CDR2 SMNVEV (reference sequence). The CDR3 here is CASSLKGDMAYEQYF. CDR3 DNA sequence: TGTGCCAGCAGTTTAAAAGGGGACATGGCCTACGAGCAGTACTTC.

The rearrangement uses TRBV7-6 and TRBJ2-3, with TRBD2 matching 11 bases. Germline V gives CDR1 SGHVS, CDR2 FNYEAQ. V dropped 2 bases and J dropped 6; count of bases not matched to a gene: 4. This CDR3 comprises 15 residues. CDR3 DNA: TGTGCCAGCAGCTTAAGGACTAGCGGGCATGATACGCAGTATTTT. The encoded protein is CASSLRTSGHDTQYF.